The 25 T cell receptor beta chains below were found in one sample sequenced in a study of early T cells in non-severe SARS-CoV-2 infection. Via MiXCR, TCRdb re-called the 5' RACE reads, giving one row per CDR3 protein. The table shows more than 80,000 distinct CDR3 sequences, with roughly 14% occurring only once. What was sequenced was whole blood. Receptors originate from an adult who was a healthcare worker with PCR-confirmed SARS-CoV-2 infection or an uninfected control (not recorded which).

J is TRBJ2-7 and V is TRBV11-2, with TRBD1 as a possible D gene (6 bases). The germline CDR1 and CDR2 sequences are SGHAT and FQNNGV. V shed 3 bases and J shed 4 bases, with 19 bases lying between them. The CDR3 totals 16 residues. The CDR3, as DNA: TGTGCCAGCAGCTTGGGAAACCCGGGACACCTATACGAGCAGTACTTC. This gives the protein CASSLGNPGHLYEQYF.

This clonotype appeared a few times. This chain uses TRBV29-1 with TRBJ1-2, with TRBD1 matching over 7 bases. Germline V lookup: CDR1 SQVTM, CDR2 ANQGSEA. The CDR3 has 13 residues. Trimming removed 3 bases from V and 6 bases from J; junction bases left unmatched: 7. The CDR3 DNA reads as TGCAGCGTTGAGGCAGGGGGTCTCGATGGCTACACCTTC. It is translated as CSVEAGGLDGYTF.

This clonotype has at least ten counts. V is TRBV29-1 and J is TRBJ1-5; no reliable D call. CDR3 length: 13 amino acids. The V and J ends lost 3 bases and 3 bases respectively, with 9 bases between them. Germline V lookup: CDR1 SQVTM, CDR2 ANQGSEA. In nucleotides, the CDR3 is TGCAGCGTTGAGACTCAGACCAATCAGCCCCAGCATTTT. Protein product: CSVETQTNQPQHF.

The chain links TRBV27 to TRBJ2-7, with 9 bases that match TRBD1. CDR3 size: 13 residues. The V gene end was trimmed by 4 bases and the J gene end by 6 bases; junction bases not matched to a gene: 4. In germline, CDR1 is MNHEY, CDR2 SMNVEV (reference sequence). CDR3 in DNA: TGTGCCAGCAGTTGGACAGGGGTTGGCGAGCAGTACTTC. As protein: CASSWTGVGEQYF.

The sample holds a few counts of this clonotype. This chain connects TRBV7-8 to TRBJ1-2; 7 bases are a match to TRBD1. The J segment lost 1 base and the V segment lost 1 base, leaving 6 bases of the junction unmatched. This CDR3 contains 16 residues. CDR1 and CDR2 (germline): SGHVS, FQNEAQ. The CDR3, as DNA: TGTGCCAGCAGCTTAGGTCCGGGACAGATTAACTATGGCTACACCTTC. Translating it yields CASSLGPGQINYGYTF.

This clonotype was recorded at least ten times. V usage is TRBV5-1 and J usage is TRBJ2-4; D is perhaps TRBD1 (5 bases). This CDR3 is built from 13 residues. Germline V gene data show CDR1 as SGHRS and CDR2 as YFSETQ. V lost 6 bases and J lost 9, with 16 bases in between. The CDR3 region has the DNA TGCGCCAGCACAGCGACAGCCAACGGCATTCAGTACTTC. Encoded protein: CASTATANGIQYF.

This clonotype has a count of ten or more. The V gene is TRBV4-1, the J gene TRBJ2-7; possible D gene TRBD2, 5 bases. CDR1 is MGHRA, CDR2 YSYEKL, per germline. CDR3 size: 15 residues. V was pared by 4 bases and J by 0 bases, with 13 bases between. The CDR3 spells CASSRGAVSSYEQYF. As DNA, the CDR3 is TGCGCCAGCAGCCGTGGAGCGGTCTCCTCCTACGAGCAGTACTTC.

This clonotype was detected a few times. The CDR3 sequence is CASIYRGLPGELFF. The CDR3 DNA is TGTGCCAGCATTTACAGGGGGCTCCCCGGGGAGCTGTTTTTT. V and J are TRBV28 and TRBJ2-2; 9 bases are a match to TRBD1. Germline assignment: CDR1 MDHEN and CDR2 SYDVKM. The CDR3 runs to 14 residues. Losses at the gene ends were 7 bases for V and 6 bases for J; bases not matched to a gene: 6.

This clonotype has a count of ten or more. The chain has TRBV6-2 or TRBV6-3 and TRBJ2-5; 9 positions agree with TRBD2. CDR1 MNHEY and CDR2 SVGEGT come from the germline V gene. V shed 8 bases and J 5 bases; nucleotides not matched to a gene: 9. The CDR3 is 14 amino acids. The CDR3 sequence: CASASGTTVETQYF. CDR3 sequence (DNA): TGTGCCAGCGCTAGCGGGACTACCGTGGAGACCCAGTACTTC.

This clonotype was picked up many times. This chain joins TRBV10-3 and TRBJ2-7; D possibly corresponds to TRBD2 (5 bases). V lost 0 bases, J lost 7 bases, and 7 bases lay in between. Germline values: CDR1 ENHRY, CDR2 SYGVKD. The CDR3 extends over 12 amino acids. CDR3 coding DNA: TGTGCCATCAGTGAGTCAACGGGGGAGCAGTACTTC. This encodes CAISESTGEQYF.

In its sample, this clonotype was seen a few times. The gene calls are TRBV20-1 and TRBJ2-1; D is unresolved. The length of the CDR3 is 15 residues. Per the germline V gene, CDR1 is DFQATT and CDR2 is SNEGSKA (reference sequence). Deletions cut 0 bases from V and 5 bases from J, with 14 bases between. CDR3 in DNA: TGCAGTGCTAGAGACAAGCGCATTATGGACAATGAGCAGTTCTTC. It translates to CSARDKRIMDNEQFF.

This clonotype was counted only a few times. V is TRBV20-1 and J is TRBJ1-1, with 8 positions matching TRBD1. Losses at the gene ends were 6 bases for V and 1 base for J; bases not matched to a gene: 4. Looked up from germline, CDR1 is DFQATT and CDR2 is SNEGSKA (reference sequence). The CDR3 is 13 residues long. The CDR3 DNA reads TGCAGTGCCCAGGGGGCAGGGAACACTGAAGCTTTCTTT. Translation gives CSAQGAGNTEAFF.

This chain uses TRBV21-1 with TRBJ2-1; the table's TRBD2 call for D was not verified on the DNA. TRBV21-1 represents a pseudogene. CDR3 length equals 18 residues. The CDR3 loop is CASSKGNRIAGGNNEQFF. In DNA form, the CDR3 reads TGTGCCAGCAGCAAAGGCAACCGGATAGCGGGAGGGAACAATGAGCAGTTCTTC.

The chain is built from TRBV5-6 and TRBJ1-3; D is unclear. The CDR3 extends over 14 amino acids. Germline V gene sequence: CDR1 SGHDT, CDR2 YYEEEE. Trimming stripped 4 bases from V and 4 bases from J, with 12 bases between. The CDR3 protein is CASSPRLAGNTIYF. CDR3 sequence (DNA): TGTGCCAGCAGCCCGCGGCTAGCAGGAAACACCATATATTTT.

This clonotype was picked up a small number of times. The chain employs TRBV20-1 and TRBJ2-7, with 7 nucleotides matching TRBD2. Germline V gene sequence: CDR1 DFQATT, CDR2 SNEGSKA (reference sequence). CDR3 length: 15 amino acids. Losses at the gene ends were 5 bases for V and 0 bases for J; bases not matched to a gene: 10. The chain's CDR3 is CSAQTHSGPSYEQYF. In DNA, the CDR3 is TGCAGTGCTCAAACCCATAGCGGGCCCTCCTACGAGCAGTACTTC.

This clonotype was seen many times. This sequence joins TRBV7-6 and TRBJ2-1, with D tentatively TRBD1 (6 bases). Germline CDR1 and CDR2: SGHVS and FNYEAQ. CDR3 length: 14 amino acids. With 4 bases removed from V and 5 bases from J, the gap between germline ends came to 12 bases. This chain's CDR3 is CASSWQGIHNEQFF. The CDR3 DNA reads TGTGCCAGCAGCTGGCAGGGGATACACAATGAGCAGTTCTTC. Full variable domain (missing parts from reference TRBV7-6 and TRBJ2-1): GAGVSQSPRYKVTKRGQDVALRCDPISGHVSLYWYRQALGQGPEFLTYFNYEAQQDKSGLPNDRFSAERPEGSISTLTIQRTEQRDSAMYRCASSWQGIHNEQFFGPGTRLTVL.

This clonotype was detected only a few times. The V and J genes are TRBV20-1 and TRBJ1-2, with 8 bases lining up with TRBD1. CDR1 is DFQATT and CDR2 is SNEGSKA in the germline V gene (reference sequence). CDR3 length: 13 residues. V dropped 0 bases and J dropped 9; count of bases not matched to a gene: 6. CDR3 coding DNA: TGCAGTGCTAGAGATCGGACAGGGAATCGCTACACCTTC. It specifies CSARDRTGNRYTF.

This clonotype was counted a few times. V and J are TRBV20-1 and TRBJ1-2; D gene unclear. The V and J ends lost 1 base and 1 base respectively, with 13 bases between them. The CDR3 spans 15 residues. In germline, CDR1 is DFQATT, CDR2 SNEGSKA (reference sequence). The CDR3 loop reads CSARVVTDNNYGYTF. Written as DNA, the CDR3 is TGCAGTGCTAGAGTTGTGACGGATAATAACTATGGCTACACCTTC.

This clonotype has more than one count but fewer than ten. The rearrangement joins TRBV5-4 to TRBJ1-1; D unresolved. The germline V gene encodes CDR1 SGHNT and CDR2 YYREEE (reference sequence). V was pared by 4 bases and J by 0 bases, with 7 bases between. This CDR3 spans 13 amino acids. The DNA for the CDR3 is TGTGCCAGCAGCCGCGCGCTGAACACTGAAGCTTTCTTT. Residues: CASSRALNTEAFF.

CDR3 amino acids: CASNSGTANTGELFF. As DNA, the CDR3 is TGTGCCAGCAACTCCGGGACAGCGAACACCGGGGAGCTGTTTTTT. The J gene is TRBJ2-2, the V gene TRBV6-5; 7 bases align to TRBD1. The V and J ends lost 7 bases and 0 bases, in that order; junction bases with no gene match: 5. The length of the CDR3 is 15 residues. Germline V CDR1 and CDR2: MNHEY, SVGAGI.

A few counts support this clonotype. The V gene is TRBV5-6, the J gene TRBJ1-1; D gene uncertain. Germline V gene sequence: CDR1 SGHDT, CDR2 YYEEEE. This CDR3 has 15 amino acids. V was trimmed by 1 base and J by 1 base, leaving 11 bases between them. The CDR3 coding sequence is TGTGCCAGCAGCTTGTTAGGAGAGCCGAACACTGAAGCTTTCTTT. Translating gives CASSLLGEPNTEAFF. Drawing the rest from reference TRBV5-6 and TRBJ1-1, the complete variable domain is DAGVTQSPTHLIKTRGQQVTLRCSPKSGHDTVSWYQQALGQGPQFIFQYYEEEERQRGNFPDRFSGHQFPNYSSELNVNALLLGDSALYLCASSLLGEPNTEAFFGQGTRLTVV.

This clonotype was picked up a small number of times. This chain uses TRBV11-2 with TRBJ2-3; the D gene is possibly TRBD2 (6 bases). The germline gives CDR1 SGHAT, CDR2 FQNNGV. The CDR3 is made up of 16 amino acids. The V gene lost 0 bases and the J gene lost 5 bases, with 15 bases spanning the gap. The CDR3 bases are TGTGCCAGCAGCTTAGATCCGTCGGTGGGGGGAGATACGCAGTATTTT. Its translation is CASSLDPSVGGDTQYF.

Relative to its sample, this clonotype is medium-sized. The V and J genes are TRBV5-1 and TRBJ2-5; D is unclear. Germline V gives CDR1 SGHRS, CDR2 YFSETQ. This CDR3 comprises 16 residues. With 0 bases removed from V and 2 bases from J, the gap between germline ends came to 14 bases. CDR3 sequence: CASSLASDGPQETQYF. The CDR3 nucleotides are TGCGCCAGCAGCTTGGCGTCCGACGGCCCACAAGAGACCCAGTACTTC.

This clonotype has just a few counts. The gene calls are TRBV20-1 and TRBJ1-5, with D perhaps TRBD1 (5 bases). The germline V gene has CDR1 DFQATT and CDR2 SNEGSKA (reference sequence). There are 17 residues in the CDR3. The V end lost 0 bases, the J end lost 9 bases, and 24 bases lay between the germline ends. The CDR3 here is CSARDQAGRGNVSPQHF. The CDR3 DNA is TGCAGTGCTAGAGATCAGGCGGGGAGGGGAAATGTATCGCCCCAGCATTTT.

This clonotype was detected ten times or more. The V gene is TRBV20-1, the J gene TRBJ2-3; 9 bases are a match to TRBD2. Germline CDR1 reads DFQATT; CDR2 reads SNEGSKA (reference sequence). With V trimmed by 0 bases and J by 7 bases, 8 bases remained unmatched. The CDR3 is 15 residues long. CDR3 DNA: TGCAGTGCTAGAGATCGGCGGGAGGGCGCGTATACGCAGTATTTT. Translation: CSARDRREGAYTQYF.